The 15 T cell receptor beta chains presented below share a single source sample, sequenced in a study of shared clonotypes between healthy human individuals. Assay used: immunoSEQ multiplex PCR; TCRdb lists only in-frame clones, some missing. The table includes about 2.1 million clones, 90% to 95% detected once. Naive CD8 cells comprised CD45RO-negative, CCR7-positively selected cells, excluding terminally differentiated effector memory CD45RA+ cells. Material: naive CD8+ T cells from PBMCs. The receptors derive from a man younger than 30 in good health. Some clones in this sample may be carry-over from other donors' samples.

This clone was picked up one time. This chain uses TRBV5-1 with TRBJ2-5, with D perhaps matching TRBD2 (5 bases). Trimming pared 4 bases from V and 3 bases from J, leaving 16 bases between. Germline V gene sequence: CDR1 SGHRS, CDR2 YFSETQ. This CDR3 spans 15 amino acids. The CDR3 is CASSLDYPNKETQYF. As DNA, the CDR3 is TGCGCCAGCAGCCTCGACTACCCCAATAAAGAGACCCAGTACTTC.

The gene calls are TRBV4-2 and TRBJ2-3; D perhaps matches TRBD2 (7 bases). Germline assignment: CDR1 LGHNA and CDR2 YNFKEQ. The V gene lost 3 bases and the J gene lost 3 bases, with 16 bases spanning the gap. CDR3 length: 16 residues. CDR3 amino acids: CASSHEAGAFTDTQYF. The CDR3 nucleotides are TGTGCCAGCAGCCACGAGGCGGGGGCCTTTACAGATACGCAGTATTTT.

CDR3 in DNA: TGTGCCAGCAGGGCAGGGACAGGTTTTTTTGAGACCCAGTACTTC. Translation gives CASRAGTGFFETQYF. The J gene is TRBJ2-5, the V gene TRBV28; 8 nucleotides line up with TRBD1. Germline-derived CDR1 and CDR2 are MDHEN and SYDVKM. The CDR3 length is 15 residues. The V and J ends lost 6 bases and 5 bases, in that order; junction bases with no gene match: 11.

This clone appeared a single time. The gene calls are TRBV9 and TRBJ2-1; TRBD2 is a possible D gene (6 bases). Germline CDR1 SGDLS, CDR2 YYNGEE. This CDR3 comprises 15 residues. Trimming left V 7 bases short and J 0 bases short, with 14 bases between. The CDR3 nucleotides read TGTGCCAGCGCCGGCCGGGAGAGCTCCTACAATGAGCAGTTCTTC. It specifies CASAGRESSYNEQFF.

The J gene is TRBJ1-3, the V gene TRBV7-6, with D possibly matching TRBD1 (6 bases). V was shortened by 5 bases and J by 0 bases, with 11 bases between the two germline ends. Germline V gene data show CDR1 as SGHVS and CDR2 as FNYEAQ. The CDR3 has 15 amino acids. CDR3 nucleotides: TGTGCCAGCAGCAACAGGGCTAGCTCTGGAAACACCATATATTTT. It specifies CASSNRASSGNTIYF.

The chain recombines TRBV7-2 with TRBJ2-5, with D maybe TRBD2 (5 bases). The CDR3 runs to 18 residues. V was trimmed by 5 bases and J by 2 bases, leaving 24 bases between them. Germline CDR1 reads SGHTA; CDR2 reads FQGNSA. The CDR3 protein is CASSPSSPTKDRQETQYF. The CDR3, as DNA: TGTGCCAGCAGCCCCAGTTCTCCGACTAAAGATCGGCAAGAGACCCAGTACTTC. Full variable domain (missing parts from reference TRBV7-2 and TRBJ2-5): GAGVSQSPSNKVTEKGKDVELRCDPISGHTALYWYRQSLGQGLEFLIYFQGNSAPDKSGLPSDRFSAERTGGSVSTLTIQRTQQEDSAVYLCASSPSSPTKDRQETQYFGPGTRLLVL.

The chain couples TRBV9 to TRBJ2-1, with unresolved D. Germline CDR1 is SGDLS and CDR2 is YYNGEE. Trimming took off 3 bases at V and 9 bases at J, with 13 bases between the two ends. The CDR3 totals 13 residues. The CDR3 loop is CASSETGIGEQFF. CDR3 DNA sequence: TGTGCCAGCAGCGAGACTGGGATCGGTGAGCAGTTCTTC. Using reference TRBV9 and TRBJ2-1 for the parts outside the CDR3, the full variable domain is DSGVTQTPKHLITATGQRVTLRCSPRSGDLSVYWYQQSLDQGLQFLIQYYNGEERAKGNILERFSAQQFPDLHSELNLSSLELGDSALYFCASSETGIGEQFFGPGTRLTVL.

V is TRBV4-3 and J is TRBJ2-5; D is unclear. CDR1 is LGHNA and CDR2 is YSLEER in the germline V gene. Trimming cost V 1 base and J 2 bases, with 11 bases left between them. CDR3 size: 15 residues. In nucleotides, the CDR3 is TGCGCCAGCAGCCAAGCCCGGACCAGGCAAGAGACCCAGTACTTC. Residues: CASSQARTRQETQYF.

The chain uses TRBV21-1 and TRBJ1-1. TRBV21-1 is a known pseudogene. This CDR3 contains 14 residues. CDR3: CASSKGKIRSEAFF. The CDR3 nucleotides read TGTGCCAGCAGCAAAGGAAAGATTCGGTCTGAAGCTTTCTTT.

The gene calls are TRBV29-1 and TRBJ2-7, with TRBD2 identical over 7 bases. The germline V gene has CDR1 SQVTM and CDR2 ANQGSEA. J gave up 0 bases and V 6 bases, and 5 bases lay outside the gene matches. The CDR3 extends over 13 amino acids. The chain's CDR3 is CSVLAESSYEQYF. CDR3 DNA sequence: TGCAGCGTCCTAGCGGAAAGCTCCTACGAGCAGTACTTC.

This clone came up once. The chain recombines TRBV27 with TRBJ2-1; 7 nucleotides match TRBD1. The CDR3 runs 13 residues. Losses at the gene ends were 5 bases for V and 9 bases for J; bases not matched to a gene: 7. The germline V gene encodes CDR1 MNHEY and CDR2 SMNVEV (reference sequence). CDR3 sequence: CASSEQGWGEQFF. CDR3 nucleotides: TGTGCCAGCAGTGAACAGGGGTGGGGTGAGCAGTTCTTC.

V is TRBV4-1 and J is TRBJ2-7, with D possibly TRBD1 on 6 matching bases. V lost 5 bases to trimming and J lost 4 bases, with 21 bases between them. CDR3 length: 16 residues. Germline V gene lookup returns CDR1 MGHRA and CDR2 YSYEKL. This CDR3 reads CASSYLQGSLRYEQYF. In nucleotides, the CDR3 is TGCGCCAGCAGCTATCTACAGGGAAGTTTACGATACGAGCAGTACTTC.

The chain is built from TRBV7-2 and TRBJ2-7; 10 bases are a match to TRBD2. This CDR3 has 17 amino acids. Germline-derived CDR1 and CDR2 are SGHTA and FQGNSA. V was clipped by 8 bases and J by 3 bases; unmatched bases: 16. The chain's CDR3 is CASALSLAGVKNYEQYF. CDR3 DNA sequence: TGTGCCAGCGCCCTCAGCCTAGCGGGAGTAAAAAACTACGAGCAGTACTTC.

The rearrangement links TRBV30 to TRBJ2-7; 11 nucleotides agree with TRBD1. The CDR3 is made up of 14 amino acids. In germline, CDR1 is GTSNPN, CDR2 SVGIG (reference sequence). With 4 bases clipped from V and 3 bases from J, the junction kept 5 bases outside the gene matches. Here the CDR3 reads CAWTPGTGGYEQYF. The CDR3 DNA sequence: TGTGCCTGGACCCCCGGGACAGGGGGCTACGAGCAGTACTTC.

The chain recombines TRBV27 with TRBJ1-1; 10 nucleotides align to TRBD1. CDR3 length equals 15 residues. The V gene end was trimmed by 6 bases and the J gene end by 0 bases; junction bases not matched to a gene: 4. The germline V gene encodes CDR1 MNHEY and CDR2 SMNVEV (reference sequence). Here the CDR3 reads CASRDRGGMNTEAFF. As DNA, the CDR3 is TGTGCCAGCAGGGACAGGGGGGGAATGAACACTGAAGCTTTCTTT.